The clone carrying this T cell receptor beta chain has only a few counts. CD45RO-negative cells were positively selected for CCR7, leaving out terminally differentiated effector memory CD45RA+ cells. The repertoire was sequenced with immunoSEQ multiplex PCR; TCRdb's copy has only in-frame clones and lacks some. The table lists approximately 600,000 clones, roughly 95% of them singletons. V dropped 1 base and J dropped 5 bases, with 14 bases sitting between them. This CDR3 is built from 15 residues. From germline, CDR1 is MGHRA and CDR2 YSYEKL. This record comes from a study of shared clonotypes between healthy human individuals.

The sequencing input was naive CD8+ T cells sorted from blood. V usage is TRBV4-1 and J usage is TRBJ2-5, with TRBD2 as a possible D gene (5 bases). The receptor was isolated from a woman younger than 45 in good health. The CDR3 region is CASSQGGVGFETQYF. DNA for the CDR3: TGCGCCAGCAGCCAAGGGGGAGTGGGTTTCGAGACCCAGTACTTC.